Following are 14 T cell receptor beta chains from one sample sequenced in a study of blood T cells in healthy people across ages. The second PCR ran roughly 6 to 11 cycles with a sample-barcoded 5' primer and J-beta primers. MiXCR was run by TCRdb on the 5' RACE reads, yielding one entry per CDR3 protein. The sample records about 1.4 million distinct CDR3 sequences, 55% to 75% being singletons. The specimen sequenced was blood. The receptors stem from a man between 18 and 29 years old in good health.

This clonotype came up a few times. The V and J genes are TRBV6-6 and TRBJ2-3; TRBD2 matches 10 bases. CDR3 length: 15 residues. Germline V gives CDR1 MNHNY, CDR2 SVGAGI (reference sequence). V shed 0 bases, J shed 7 bases, and the junction held 4 bases outside the gene matches. The CDR3 protein is CASSYSTSGSYTQYF. CDR3 DNA: TGTGCCAGCAGTTACTCGACTAGCGGGTCCTATACGCAGTATTTT.

This clonotype has only a few counts. V usage is TRBV7-2 and J usage is TRBJ2-7; TRBD2 aligns across 7 bases. Germline lookup yields CDR1 SGHTA and CDR2 FQGNSA. Trimming cost V 1 base and J 2 bases; bases outside gene matches: 8. The length of the CDR3 is 16 residues. DNA for the CDR3: TGTGCCAGCAGCTTAGAATCGCTAGCGGATACCTACGAGCAGTACTTC. It encodes CASSLESLADTYEQYF. Combining the CDR3 with reference TRBV7-2 and TRBJ2-7 gives the whole variable domain GAGVSQSPSNKVTEKGKDVELRCDPISGHTALYWYRQSLGQGLEFLIYFQGNSAPDKSGLPSDRFSAERTGGSVSTLTIQRTQQEDSAVYLCASSLESLADTYEQYFGPGTRLTVT.

V gene TRBV20-1 combines with J gene TRBJ1-1; 7 bases line up with TRBD1. The CDR3 contains 14 residues. CDR1 and CDR2 (germline): DFQATT, SNEGSKA (reference sequence). After removal of 5 bases from V and 2 bases from J, the junction contained 8 bases not matched to a gene. In DNA, the CDR3 is TGCAGTGCTGGTCAGGGGGGAACCAACACTGAAGCTTTCTTT. This translates into CSAGQGGTNTEAFF.

The chain has TRBV5-1 and TRBJ2-7, with 8 bases aligning to TRBD2. The germline gives CDR1 SGHRS, CDR2 YFSETQ. The CDR3 is 17 residues long. J gave up 5 bases and V 0 bases, and 13 bases lay outside the gene matches. The CDR3 loop is CASSLAQTGGLFDEQYF. For the CDR3, the DNA is TGCGCCAGCAGCTTGGCCCAAACGGGGGGGCTTTTTGACGAGCAGTACTTC.

The V gene is TRBV7-2, the J gene TRBJ1-6; D is possibly TRBD1 (6 bases). Germline lookup yields CDR1 SGHTA and CDR2 FQGNSA. Trimming shortened V by 5 bases and J by 9 bases, and 20 bases separated the two germline ends. The CDR3 runs to 16 residues. In nucleotides, the CDR3 is TGTGCCAGCAGCCCCCTAGGGGGGGGGTCGGGTTCACCCCTCCACTTT. Translated, it gives CASSPLGGGSGSPLHF.

This clonotype was observed a few times. J is TRBJ2-4 and V is TRBV12-3 or TRBV12-4; D is unclear. The CDR3 consists of 16 residues. Trimming pared 1 base from V and 1 base from J, leaving 11 bases between. CDR3 DNA sequence: TGTGCCAGCAGTTTAGGCTTTCAACGGGCCAAAAACATTCAGTACTTC. Its translation: CASSLGFQRAKNIQYF.

CDR3 in amino acids: CATAGTYQETQYF. DNA for the CDR3: TGTGCCACCGCGGGAACGTACCAAGAGACCCAGTACTTC. The chain employs TRBV3-1 and TRBJ2-5, with D possibly matching TRBD2 (6 bases). The CDR3 length is 13 residues. CDR1 and CDR2 from the germline V gene are LGHDT and YNNKEL (reference sequence). Trimming removed 10 bases at V and 0 bases at J, with 12 bases between.

The chain uses TRBV6-5 and TRBJ2-7, with D perhaps TRBD1 or TRBD2 (5 bases each). The germline CDR1 and CDR2 sequences are MNHEY and SVGAGI. This CDR3 comprises 15 residues. V was clipped by 6 bases and J by 0 bases, with 15 bases between them. CDR3 in amino acids: CASRPSRDASYEQYF. The DNA of the CDR3 is TGTGCCAGCAGGCCCTCTAGGGACGCCTCCTACGAGCAGTACTTC.

As regards this clonotype: Germline is not matched at one junction end, which may reflect a read error. The chain couples TRBV20-1 to TRBJ2-5, with 7 positions matching TRBD2. The CDR3 is 15 residues long. Germline V gene sequence: CDR1 DFQATT, CDR2 SNEGSKA (reference sequence). The CDR3 region is CSATVVTGGWEIQYF. CDR3 DNA sequence: TGCAGTGCTACGGTTGTTACGGGAGGCTGGGAGATCCAGTACTTC.

This clonotype was seen a handful of times. This chain links TRBV29-1 with TRBJ2-4; 10 bases align to TRBD2. The closer fit of TRBJ2-7 to the DNA end suggests the J call may be wrong. The CDR3 runs 13 residues. The germline V gene encodes CDR1 SQVTM and CDR2 ANQGSEA. CDR3 loop: CSARAGGPSEQYF. In DNA, the CDR3 is TGCAGCGCCCGAGCGGGAGGGCCCTCCGAGCAGTACTTC.

This clonotype was seen a handful of times. The rearrangement joins TRBV24-1 to TRBJ1-1; a weak D match, TRBD1 (6 bases). This CDR3 spans 15 amino acids. V was trimmed by 3 bases and J by 9 bases, leaving 19 bases between them. Per germline, CDR1 KGHDR and CDR2 SFDVKD. This chain's CDR3 is CATSDPRTVPPQAFF. In DNA, the CDR3 is TGTGCCACCAGTGATCCGCGGACAGTCCCACCTCAAGCTTTCTTT.

V and J are TRBV7-9 and TRBJ1-1, with 7 bases matching TRBD1. Per germline, CDR1 SEHNR and CDR2 FQNEAQ (reference sequence). This CDR3 has 16 residues. V dropped 1 base and J dropped 2; count of bases not matched to a gene: 7. CDR3 in DNA: TGTGCCAGCAGCTTAGAGGGACAGAGCTCTAACACTGAAGCTTTCTTT. Translation gives CASSLEGQSSNTEAFF.

The gene calls are TRBV7-8 and TRBJ2-6; maybe TRBD2 (6 bases). Between the trimmed V and J ends, which lost 4 bases and 2 bases, there was a span of 12 bases. This CDR3 contains 16 residues. Germline loops: CDR1 SGHVS, CDR2 FQNEAQ. The CDR3 region is CASSSDRRAGANVLTF. The CDR3 nucleotides read TGTGCCAGCAGCTCTGATAGGAGGGCTGGGGCCAACGTCCTGACTTTC.

In its sample, this clonotype was seen a few times. This chain connects TRBV27 to TRBJ2-1, with 13 bases aligning to TRBD2. The CDR3 has 14 amino acids. Germline lookup yields CDR1 MNHEY and CDR2 SMNVEV (reference sequence). The trim removed 6 bases at V and 6 bases at J, leaving 2 bases unmatched. In nucleotides, the CDR3 is TGTGCCAGCAGGACTAGCGGGAGGAGCAATGAGCAGTTCTTC. Translation: CASRTSGRSNEQFF.